The text below deals with one T cell receptor (beta chain). Its antigen is as yet unknown. The data were obtained in a study of cytomegalovirus exposure and HLA in healthy donors. Study observations and caveats: Previous analysis showed most TCR beta V segments were productive about 87% or about 30% of the time.

Both 60 Vbeta primers and 13 Jbeta primers went into the PCR. Profiled with immunoSEQ multiplex PCR; TCRdb holds only in-frame clones, not every one. Of some 150,000 clones in the sample, over 80% are singletons; the top ten hold approximately 1.5%. This CDR3 is 15 amino acids long. Germline V gene sequence: CDR1 LNHDA, CDR2 SQIVND (reference sequence). The V segment lost 6 bases and the J segment 1 base; nucleotides outside the gene matches: 6. This receptor was taken from a woman aged 18-29 years in good health and CMV-seronegative. The specimen was PBMCs. The chain combines TRBV19 with TRBJ1-5, with 7 bases matching TRBD1. For the CDR3, the DNA is TGTGCCAGTAGGATCTGGACAGGAAGCAATCAGCCCCAGCATTTT. Protein product: CASRIWTGSNQPQHF. Drawing the rest from reference TRBV19 and TRBJ1-5, the complete variable domain is DGGITQSPKYLFRKEGQNVTLSCEQNLNHDAMYWYRQDPGQGLRLIYYSQIVNDFQKGDIAEGYSVSREKKESFPLTVTSAQKNPTAFYLCASRIWTGSNQPQHFGDGTRLSIL.